Listed below are T cell receptor beta chains from one sample, sequenced in a study of beta chain features in type 1 diabetes. Generated by immunoSEQ multiplex PCR, the TCRdb table keeps only in-frame clones and is missing some. The sample consists of 680,000 or so clones, about an eighth of them appearing once. The sequencing input was naive CD4+ T cells from blood. These receptors were taken from a man younger than 35 with type 1 diabetes. Each CDR3 is given with its conserved first and last residue. Fields, in order: V gene, clone size, J gene, D gene, CDR3 DNA, CDR3 protein. The D gene is left open where the match is weak. Part of the rows lack a size; the others show once, few, many or a class for expanded clones.

TRBV28	few	TRBJ2-1	TRBD1	TGTGCCAGCAGTTCTAGGACAGGGGGAAGGTTCTACAATGAGCAGTTCTTC	CASSSRTGGRFYNEQFF
TRBV7-6	few	TRBJ2-7	TRBD2	TGTGCCAGCAGCTCCGGGACTAGCGGGGTCTACGAGCAGTACTTC	CASSSGTSGVYEQYF
TRBV29-1	few	TRBJ1-1	.	TGCAGCGTTGGTCCGGCCCCGGGCAGGGGGAACACTGAAGCTTTCTTT	CSVGPAPGRGNTEAFF
TRBV29-1	.	TRBJ2-7	.	TGCAGCGTTGAAGAGCTAGGCTACGAGCAGTACTTC	CSVEELGYEQYF
TRBV19	.	TRBJ1-5	TRBD1	TGTGCCAGTAGTAACCTACCGGGACAGGGATATCAGCCCCAGCATTTT	CASSNLPGQGYQPQHF
TRBV27	.	TRBJ1-4	TRBD1	TGTGCCAGCACCCCTCGCCCCCCGCGGCAGGGGGGGAATAATGAAAAACTGTTTTTT	CASTPRPPRQGGNNEKLFF
TRBV10-3	few	TRBJ1-5	TRBD1	TGTGCCATCAGGGGACAGGGGAATCAGCCCCAGCATTTT	CAIRGQGNQPQHF
TRBV5-1	.	TRBJ1-2	TRBD1	TGCGCCAGCAGCATAGGACAGGGGTCGGATGGCTACACCTTC	CASSIGQGSDGYTF
TRBV7-6	once	TRBJ1-6	.	TGTGCCAGCAGAGTCGGACCCTTCACGTCTAATTCACCCCTCCACTTT	CASRVGPFTSNSPLHF
TRBV7-2	few	TRBJ2-4	.	TGTGCCAGCAGCTCGTCAGGGTCGGGGCCCAAAAACATTCAGTACTTC	CASSSSGSGPKNIQYF
TRBV19	.	TRBJ2-7	.	TGTGCCAGTAGTATGGGCCAGGCCAGCTACGAGCAGTACTTC	CASSMGQASYEQYF
TRBV28	few	TRBJ2-7	TRBD1	TGTGCCAGCAGTTTGGGGACAGGGGGCTCCTACGAGCAGTACTTC	CASSLGTGGSYEQYF
TRBV11-1	.	TRBJ2-1	.	TGTGCCAGCAGCCAAACGGGGGGCCCCTACAATGAGCAGTTCTTC	CASSQTGGPYNEQFF
TRBV30	.	TRBJ2-1	.	TGTGCCTGGACACACAGGGATGATGAGCAGTTCTTC	CAWTHRDDEQFF
TRBV7-8	few	TRBJ2-4	.	TGTGCCAGCAGCTTAGGATGGGATACAAACATTCAGTACTTC	CASSLGWDTNIQYF